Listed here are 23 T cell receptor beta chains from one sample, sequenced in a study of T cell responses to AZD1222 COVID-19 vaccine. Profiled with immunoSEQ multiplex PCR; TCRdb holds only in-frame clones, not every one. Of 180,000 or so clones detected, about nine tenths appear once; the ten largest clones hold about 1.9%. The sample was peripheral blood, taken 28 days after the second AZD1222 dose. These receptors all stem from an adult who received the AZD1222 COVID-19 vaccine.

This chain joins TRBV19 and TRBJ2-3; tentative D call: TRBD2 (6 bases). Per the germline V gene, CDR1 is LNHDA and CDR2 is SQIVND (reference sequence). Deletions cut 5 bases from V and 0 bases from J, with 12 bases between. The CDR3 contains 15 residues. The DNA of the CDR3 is TGTGCCAGTAGTCGGAGGGCCCCAAGCACAGATACGCAGTATTTT. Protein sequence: CASSRRAPSTDTQYF.

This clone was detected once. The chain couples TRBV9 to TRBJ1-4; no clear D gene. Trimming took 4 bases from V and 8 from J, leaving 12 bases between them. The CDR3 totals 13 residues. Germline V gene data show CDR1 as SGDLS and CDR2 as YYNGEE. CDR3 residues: CASSQTNEEKLFF. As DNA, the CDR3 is TGTGCCAGCAGCCAGACTAATGAAGAAAAACTGTTTTTT.

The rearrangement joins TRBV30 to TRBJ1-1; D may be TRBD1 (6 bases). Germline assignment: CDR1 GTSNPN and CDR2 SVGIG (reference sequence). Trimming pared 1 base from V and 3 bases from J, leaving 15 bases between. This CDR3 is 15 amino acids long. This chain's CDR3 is CAWSDFGGGHTEAFF. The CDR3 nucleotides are TGTGCCTGGAGTGATTTTGGTGGGGGGCACACTGAAGCTTTCTTT. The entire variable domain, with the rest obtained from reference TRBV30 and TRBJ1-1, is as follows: SQTIHQWPATLVQPVGSPLSLECTVEGTSNPNLYWYRQAAGRGLQLLFYSVGIGQISSEVPQNLSASRPQDRQFILSSKKLLLSDSGFYLCAWSDFGGGHTEAFFGQGTRLTVV.

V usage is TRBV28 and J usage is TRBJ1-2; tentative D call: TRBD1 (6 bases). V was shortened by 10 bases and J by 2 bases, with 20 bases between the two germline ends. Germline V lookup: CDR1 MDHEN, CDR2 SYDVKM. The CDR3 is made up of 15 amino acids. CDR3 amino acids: CATSIRGQSNYGYTF. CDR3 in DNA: TGTGCCACCTCAATCCGAGGACAGAGCAACTATGGCTACACCTTC.

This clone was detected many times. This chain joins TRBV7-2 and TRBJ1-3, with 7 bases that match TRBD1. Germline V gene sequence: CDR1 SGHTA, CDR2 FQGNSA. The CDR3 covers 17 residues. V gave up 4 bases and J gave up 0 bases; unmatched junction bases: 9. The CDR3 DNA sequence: TGTGCCAGCAGCTACCGATCACAGGGGAACTCTGGAAACACCATATATTTT. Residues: CASSYRSQGNSGNTIYF.

The CDR3 region has the DNA TGCGCCAGCAGCGGGGAACCTCCGAACACCGGGGAGCTGTTTTTT. It translates to CASSGEPPNTGELFF. The chain couples TRBV10-1 to TRBJ2-2; TRBD2 is a possible D gene (5 bases). The V gene's germline CDR1 is WNHNN and CDR2 SYGVQD (reference sequence). The CDR3 length is 15 residues. Trimming took off 6 bases at V and 0 bases at J, with 11 bases between the two ends.

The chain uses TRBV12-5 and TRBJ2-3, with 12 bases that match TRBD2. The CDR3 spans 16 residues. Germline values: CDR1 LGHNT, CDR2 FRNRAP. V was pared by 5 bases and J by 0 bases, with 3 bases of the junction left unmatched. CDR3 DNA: TGTGCTAGTGGTATCCTAGCGGGGGGGAGCACAGATACGCAGTATTTT. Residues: CASGILAGGSTDTQYF.

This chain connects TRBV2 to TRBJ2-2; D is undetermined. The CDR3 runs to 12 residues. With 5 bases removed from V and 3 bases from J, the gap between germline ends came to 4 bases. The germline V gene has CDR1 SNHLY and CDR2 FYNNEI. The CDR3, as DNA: TGTGCCAGCAGTCCTTACACCGGGGAGCTGTTTTTT. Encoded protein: CASSPYTGELFF. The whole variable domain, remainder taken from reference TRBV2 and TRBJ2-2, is EPEVTQTPSHQVTQMGQEVILRCVPISNHLYFYWYRQILGQKVEFLVSFYNNEISEKSEIFDDQFSVERPDGSNFTLKIRSTKLEDSAMYFCASSPYTGELFFGEGSRLTVL.

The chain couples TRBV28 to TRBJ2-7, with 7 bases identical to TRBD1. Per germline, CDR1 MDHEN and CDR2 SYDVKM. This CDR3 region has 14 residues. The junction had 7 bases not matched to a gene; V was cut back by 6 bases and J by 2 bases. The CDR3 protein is CASSRTGSTYEQYF. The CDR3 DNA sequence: TGTGCCAGCAGCCGGACAGGCTCTACCTACGAGCAGTACTTC.

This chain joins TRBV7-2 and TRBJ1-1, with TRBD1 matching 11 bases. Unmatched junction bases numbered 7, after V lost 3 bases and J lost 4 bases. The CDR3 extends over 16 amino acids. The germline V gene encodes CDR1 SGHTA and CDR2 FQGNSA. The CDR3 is CASSFRTGGGSTEAFF. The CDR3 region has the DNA TGTGCCAGCAGCTTTCGGACAGGGGGCGGAAGCACTGAAGCTTTCTTT.

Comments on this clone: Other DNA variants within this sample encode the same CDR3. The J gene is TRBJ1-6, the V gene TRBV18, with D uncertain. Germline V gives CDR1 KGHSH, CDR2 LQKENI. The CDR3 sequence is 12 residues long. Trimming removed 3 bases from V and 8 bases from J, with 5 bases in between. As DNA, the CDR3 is TGTGCCAGCTCACCGCCCGATTCACCCCTCCACTTT. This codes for CASSPPDSPLHF.

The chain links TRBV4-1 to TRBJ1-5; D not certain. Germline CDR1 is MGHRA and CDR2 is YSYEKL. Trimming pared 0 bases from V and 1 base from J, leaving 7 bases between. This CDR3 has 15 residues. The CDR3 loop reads CASSQDYDSNQPQHF. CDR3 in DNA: TGCGCCAGCAGCCAAGATTATGACAGCAATCAGCCCCAGCATTTT.

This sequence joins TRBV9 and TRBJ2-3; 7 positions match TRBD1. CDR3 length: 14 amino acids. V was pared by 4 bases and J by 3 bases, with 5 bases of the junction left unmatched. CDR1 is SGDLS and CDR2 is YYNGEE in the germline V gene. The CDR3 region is CASSLGQETDTQYF. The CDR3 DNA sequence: TGTGCCAGCAGCCTCGGACAGGAGACAGATACGCAGTATTTT.

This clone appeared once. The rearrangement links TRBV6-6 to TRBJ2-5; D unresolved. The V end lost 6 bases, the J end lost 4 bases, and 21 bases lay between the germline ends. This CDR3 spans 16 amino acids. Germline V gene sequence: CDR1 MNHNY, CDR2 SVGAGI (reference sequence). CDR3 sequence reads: CASSPPRQTTRETQYF. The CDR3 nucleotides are TGTGCCAGCAGCCCTCCTCGACAAACCACGCGAGAGACCCAGTACTTC.

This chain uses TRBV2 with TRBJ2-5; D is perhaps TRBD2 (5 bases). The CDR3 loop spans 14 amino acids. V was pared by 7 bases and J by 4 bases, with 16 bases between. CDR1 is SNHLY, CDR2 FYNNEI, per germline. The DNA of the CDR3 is TGTGCCAGCACGGACCCGCGGGCCCCAGAGACCCAGTACTTC. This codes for CASTDPRAPETQYF.

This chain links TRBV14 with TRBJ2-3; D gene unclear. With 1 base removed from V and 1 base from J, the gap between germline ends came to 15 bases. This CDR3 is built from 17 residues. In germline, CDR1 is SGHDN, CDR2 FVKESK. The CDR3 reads CASSQVGAVGGTDTQYF. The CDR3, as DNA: TGTGCCAGCAGCCAAGTTGGCGCGGTTGGGGGCACAGATACGCAGTATTTT.

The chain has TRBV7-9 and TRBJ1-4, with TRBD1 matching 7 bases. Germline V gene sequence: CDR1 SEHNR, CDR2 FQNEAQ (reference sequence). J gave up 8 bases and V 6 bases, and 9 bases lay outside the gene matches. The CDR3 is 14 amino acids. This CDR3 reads CASRPTGSGEKLFF. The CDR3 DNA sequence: TGTGCCAGCAGGCCGACAGGGTCGGGGGAAAAACTGTTTTTT.

CDR3 bases: TGTGCCAGCAGCAGAAGCGGGAGGGCCCTCTACGAGCAGTACTTC. This gives the protein CASSRSGRALYEQYF. This chain links TRBV21-1 with TRBJ2-7; the table's D call, TRBD2, has no DNA check behind it. TRBV21-1 is a listed pseudogene. CDR3 size: 15 residues.

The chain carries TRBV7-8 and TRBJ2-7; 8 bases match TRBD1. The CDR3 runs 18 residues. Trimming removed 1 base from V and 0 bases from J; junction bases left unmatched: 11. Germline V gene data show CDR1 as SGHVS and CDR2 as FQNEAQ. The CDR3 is CASSLGRGLRSYSYEQYF. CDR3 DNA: TGTGCCAGCAGCTTAGGCAGGGGGCTTAGGTCCTACTCCTACGAGCAGTACTTC. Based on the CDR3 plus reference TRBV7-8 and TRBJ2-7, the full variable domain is GAGVSQSPRYKVAKRGQDVALRCDPISGHVSLFWYQQALGQGPEFLTYFQNEAQLDKSGLPSDRFFAERPEGSVSTLKIQRTQQEDSAVYLCASSLGRGLRSYSYEQYFGPGTRLTVT.

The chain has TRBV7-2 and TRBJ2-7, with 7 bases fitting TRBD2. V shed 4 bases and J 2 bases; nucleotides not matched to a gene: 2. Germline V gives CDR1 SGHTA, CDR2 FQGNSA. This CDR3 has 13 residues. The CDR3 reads CASSWSGTYEQYF. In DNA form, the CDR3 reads TGTGCCAGCAGCTGGAGCGGGACCTACGAGCAGTACTTC.

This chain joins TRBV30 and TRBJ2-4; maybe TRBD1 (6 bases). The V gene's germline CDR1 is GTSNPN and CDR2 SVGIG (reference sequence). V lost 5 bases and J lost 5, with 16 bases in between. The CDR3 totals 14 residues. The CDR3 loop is CAWGQRPTENIQYF. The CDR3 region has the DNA TGTGCCTGGGGACAGCGACCGACCGAAAACATTCAGTACTTC.

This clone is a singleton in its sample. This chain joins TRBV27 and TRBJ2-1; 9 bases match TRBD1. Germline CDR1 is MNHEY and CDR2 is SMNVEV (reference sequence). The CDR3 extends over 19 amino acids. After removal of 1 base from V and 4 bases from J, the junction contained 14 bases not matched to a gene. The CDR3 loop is CASSLFGSEGTGYYNEQFF. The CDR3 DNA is TGTGCCAGCAGTTTATTCGGTTCCGAGGGGACAGGGTATTACAATGAGCAGTTCTTC.

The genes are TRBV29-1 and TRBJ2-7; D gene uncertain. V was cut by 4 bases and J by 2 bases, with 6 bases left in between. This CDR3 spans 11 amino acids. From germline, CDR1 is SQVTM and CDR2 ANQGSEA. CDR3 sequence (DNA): TGCAGCGTTGGGGCAACCTACGAGCAGTACTTC. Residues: CSVGATYEQYF.